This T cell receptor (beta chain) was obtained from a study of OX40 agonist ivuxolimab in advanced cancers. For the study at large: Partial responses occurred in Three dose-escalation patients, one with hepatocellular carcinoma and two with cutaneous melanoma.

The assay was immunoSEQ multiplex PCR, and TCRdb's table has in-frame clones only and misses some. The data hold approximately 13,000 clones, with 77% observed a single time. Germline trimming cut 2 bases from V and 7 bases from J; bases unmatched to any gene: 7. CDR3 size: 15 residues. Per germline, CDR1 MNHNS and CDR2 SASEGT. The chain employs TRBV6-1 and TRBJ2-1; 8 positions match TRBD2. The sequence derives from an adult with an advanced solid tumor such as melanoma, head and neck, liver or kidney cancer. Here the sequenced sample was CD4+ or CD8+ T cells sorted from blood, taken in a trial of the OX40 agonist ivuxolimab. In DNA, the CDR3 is TGTGCCAGCAGTGAACGTGGCGGGAGGAATAATGAGCAGTTCTTC. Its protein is CASSERGGRNNEQFF.